This T cell receptor beta chain was captured by sequencing in a study of blood T cell repertoires in COVID-19. The wider study: Sites across the United States, Italy and Spain contributed samples from acute and convalescent COVID-19.

The CDR3 runs 14 residues. Germline-derived CDR1 and CDR2 are MNHEY and SVGAGI. The V segment lost 5 bases and the J segment 4 bases; nucleotides outside the gene matches: 5. In terms of age and location, participants ranged from roughly 18 to 95 years and lived in fewer than 30 US areas. Assignments of participants to cohorts depended upon their own reported clinical history. A word on this clone: Other nucleotide sequences from this sample produce the same CDR3.

Authors' data handling: Reference gene primer amplification in the assay estimated nucleated cell counts. TCRdb keeps only in-frame clones here, not all; method: immunoSEQ multiplex PCR. V, J and clone size derive from that table, while D and trimming were established from the DNA sequence. Of roughly 250,000 clones listed, approximately 90% are singletons. This sequence was found in a woman aged 40 to 55 with acute COVID-19. The chain employs TRBV6-5 and TRBJ1-5; TRBD1 matches at 7 bases. Source material: PBMCs or T cells enriched from blood (not recorded which). The CDR3 loop reads CASSRQGGNQPQHF. CDR3 nucleotide sequence: TGTGCCAGCAGTAGACAGGGCGGTAATCAGCCCCAGCATTTT.